This T cell receptor beta chain was obtained from a study of immune cell composition in non-small cell lung cancer. Whole-study results and caveats: Smoking pack-years did not significantly correlate with tumour TCR-beta clonality. Tumour-associated clones >0.5% occurred in roughly 30% of adenocarcinomas, under 85% of squamous.

This clone showed up just a few times. Its antigen is not known. Measured with immunoSEQ multiplex PCR; TCRdb has only the in-frame clones, and not every one. The sample includes several thousand clones, roughly two thirds of them seen just once. Frozen unsorted single-cell suspensions supplied the genomic DNA. From germline, CDR1 is SNHLY and CDR2 FYNNEI. V lost 11 bases to trimming and J lost 5 bases, with 16 bases between them. The CDR3 covers 13 residues. The V and J genes are TRBV2 and TRBJ1-5, with no clear D. This clonotype was sampled from a human donor with non-small cell lung cancer. Sample: lung tumor tissue. Here the CDR3 reads CAGARDVDQPQHF. CDR3 sequence (DNA): TGTGCCGGCGCCCGGGATGTCGATCAGCCCCAGCATTTT.